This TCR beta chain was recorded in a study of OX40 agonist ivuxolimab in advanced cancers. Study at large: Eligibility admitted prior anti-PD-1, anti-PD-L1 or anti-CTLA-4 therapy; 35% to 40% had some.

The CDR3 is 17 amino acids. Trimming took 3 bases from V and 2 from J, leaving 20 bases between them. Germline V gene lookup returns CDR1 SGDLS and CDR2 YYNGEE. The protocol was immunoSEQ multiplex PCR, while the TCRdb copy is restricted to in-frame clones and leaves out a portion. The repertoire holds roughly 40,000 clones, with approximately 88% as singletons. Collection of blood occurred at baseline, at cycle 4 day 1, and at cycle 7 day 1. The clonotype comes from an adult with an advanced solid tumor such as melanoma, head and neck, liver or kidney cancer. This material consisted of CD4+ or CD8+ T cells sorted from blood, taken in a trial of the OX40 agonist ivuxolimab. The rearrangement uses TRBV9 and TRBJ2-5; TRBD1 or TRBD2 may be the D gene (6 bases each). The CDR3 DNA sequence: TGTGCCAGCAGCGCCTCCCCTGGGGGGCGAGGACAAGAGACCCAGTACTTC. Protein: CASSASPGGRGQETQYF.